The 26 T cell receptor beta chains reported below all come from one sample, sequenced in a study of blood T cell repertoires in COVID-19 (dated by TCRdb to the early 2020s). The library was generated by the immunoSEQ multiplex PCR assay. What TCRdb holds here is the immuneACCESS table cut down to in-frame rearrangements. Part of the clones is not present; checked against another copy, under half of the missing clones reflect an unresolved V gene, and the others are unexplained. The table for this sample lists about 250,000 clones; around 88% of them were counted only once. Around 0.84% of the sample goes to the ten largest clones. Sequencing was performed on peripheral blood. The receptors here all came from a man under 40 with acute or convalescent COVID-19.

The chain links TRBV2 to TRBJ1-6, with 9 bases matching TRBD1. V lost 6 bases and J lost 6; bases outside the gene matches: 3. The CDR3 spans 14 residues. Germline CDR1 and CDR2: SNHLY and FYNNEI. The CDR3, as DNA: TGTGCCAGCAGGGAGACAGGGGGTAATTCACCCCTCCACTTT. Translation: CASRETGGNSPLHF.

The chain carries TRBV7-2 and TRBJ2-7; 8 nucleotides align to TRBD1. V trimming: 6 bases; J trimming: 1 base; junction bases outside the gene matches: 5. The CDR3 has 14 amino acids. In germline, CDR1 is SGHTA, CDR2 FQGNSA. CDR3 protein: CASRPRGRSYEQYF. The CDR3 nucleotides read TGTGCCAGCAGACCCAGGGGGCGATCCTACGAGCAGTACTTC.

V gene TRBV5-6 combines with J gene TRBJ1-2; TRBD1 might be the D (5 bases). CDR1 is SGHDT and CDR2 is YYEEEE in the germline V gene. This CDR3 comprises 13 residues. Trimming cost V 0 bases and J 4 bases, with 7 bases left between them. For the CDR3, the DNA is TGTGCCAGCAGCTTGGTGACAGCCTATGGCTACACCTTC. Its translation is CASSLVTAYGYTF.

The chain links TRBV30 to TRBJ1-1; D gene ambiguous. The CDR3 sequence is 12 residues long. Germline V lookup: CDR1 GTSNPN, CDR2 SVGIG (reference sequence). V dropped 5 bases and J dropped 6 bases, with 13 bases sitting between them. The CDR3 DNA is TGTGCCTGGGTCCGGGAGGTCGCTGAAGCTTTCTTT. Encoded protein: CAWVREVAEAFF.

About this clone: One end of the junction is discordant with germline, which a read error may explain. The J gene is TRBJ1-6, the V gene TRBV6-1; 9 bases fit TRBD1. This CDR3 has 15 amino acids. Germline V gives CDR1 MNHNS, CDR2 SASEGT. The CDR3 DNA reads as TGTGCCAGCGGTGACGCGGGACAGGGTAATTCACCCCTCCACTTT. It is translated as CASGDAGQGNSPLHF.

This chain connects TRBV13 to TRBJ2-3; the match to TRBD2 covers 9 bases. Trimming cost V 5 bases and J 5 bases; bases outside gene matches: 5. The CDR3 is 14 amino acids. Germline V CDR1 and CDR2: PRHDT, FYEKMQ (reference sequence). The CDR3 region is CASSIGGRVDTQYF. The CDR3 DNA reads TGTGCCAGCAGCATCGGCGGGAGGGTAGATACGCAGTATTTT.

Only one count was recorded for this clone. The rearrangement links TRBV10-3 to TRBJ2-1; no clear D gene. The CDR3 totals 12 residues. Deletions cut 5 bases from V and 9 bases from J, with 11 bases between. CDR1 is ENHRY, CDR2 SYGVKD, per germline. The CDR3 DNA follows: TGTGCCATCAGTTTAGAGGAAGTTGAGCAGTTCTTC. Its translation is CAISLEEVEQFF.

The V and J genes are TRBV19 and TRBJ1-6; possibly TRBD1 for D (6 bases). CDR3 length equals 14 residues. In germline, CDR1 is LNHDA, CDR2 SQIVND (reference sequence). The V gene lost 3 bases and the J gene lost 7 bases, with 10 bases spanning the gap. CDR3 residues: CASSMQGTNSPLHF. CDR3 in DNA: TGTGCCAGTAGTATGCAGGGGACCAATTCACCCCTCCACTTT.

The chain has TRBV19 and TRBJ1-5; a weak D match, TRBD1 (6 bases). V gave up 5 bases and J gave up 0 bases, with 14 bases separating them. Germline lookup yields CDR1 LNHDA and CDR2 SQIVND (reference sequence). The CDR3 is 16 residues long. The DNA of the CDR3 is TGTGCCAGTAGTCACGACAGGCTCTATAGCAATCAGCCCCAGCATTTT. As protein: CASSHDRLYSNQPQHF.

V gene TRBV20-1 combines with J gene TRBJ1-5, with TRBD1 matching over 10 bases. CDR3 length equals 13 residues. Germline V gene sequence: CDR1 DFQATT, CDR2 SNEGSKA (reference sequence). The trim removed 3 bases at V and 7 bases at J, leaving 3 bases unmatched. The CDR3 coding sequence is TGCAGTGCTAGTCGACAGGGGGCACAGCCCCAGCATTTT. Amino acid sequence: CSASRQGAQPQHF.

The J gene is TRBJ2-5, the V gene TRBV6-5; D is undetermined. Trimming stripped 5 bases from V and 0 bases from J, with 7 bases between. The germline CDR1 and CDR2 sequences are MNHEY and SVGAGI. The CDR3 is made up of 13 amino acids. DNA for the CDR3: TGTGCCAGCAGTCTGCAGTACCAAGAGACCCAGTACTTC. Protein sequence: CASSLQYQETQYF.

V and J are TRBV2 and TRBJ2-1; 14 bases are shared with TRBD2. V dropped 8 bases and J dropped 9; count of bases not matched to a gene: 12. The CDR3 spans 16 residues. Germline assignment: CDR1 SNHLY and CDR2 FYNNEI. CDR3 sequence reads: CASSGTSGGALSEQFF. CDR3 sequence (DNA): TGTGCCAGCTCCGGGACTAGCGGGGGAGCACTCAGTGAGCAGTTCTTC.

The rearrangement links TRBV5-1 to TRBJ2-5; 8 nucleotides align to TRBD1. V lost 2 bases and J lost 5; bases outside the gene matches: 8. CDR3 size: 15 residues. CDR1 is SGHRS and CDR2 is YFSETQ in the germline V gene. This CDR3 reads CASSFRGLVGETQYF. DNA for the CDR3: TGCGCCAGCAGCTTCAGGGGGCTGGTCGGGGAGACCCAGTACTTC.

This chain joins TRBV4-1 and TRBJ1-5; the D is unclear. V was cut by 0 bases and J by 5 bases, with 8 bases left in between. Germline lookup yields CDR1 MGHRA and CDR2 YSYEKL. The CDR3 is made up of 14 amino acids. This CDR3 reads CASSQDPGDQPQHF. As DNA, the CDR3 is TGCGCCAGCAGCCAAGATCCGGGAGATCAGCCCCAGCATTTT.

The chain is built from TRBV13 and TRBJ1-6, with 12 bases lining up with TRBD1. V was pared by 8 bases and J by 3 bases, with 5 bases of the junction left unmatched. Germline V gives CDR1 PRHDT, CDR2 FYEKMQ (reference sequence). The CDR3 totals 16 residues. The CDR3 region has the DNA TGTGCCAGCGGGACAGGGGGCAATCGCTATAATTCACCCCTCCACTTT. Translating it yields CASGTGGNRYNSPLHF.

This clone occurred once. CDR3 region: CASSFTSQSSYEQYF. In DNA form, the CDR3 reads TGCGCCAGCAGCTTCACTAGCCAGTCGAGCTACGAGCAGTACTTC. This chain joins TRBV5-1 and TRBJ2-7; D may be TRBD2 (6 bases). V was trimmed by 2 bases and J by 3 bases, leaving 15 bases between them. The CDR3 loop spans 15 amino acids. Germline lookup yields CDR1 SGHRS and CDR2 YFSETQ.

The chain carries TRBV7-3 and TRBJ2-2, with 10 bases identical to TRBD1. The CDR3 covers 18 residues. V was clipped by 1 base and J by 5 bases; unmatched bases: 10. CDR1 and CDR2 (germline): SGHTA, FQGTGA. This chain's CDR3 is CASSLRPSGQGSTGELFF. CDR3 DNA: TGTGCCAGCAGCTTAAGGCCGTCGGGACAGGGGTCAACCGGGGAGCTGTTTTTT. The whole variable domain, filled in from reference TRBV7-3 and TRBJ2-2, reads GAGVSQTPSNKVTEKGKYVELRCDPISGHTALYWYRQSLGQGPEFLIYFQGTGAADDSGLPNDRFFAVRPEGSVSTLKIQRTERGDSAVYLCASSLRPSGQGSTGELFFGEGSRLTVL.

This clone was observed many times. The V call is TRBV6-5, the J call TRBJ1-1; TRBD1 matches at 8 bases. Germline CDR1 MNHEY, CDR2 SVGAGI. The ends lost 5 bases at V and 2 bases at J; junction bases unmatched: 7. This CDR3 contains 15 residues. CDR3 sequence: CASSHRTGTNTEAFF. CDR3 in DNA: TGTGCCAGCAGTCACCGGACAGGGACAAACACTGAAGCTTTCTTT.

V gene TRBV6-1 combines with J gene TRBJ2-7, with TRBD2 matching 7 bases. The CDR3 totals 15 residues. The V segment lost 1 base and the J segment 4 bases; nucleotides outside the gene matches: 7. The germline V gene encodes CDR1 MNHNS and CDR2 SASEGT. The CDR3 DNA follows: TGTGCCAGCAGTGAAGTACAGCGGGACCTTTACGAGCAGTACTTC. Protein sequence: CASSEVQRDLYEQYF.

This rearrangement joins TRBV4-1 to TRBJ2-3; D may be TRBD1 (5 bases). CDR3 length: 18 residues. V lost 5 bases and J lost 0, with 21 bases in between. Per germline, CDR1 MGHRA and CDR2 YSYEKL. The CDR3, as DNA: TGCGCCAGCAGCACGCCACCCCGGCCGACAGCTAGCACAGATACGCAGTATTTT. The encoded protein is CASSTPPRPTASTDTQYF.

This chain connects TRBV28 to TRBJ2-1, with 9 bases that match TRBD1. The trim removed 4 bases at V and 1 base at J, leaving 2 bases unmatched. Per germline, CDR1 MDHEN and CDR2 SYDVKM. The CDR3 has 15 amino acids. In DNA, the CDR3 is TGTGCCAGCAGTTCGGGACAGGGATCCTACAATGAGCAGTTCTTC. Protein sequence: CASSSGQGSYNEQFF.

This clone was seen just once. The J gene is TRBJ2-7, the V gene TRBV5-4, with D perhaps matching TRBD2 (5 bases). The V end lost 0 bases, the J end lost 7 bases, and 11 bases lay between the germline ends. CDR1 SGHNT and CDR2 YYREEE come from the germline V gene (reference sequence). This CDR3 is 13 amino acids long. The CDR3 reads CASSLDRGWEQYF. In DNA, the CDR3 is TGTGCCAGCAGCTTGGATCGGGGTTGGGAGCAGTACTTC.

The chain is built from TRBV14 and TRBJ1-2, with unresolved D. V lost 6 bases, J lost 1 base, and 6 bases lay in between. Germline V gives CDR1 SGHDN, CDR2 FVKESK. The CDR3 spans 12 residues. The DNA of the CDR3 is TGTGCCAGCAGTCGTGTTAACTATGGCTACACCTTC. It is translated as CASSRVNYGYTF.

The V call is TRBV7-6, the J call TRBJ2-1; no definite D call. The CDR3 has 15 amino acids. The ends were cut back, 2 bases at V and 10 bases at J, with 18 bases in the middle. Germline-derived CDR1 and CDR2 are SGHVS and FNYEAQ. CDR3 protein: CASSLLESTISEQFF. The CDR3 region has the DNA TGTGCCAGCAGCTTACTGGAGAGCACAATTTCGGAGCAGTTCTTC.

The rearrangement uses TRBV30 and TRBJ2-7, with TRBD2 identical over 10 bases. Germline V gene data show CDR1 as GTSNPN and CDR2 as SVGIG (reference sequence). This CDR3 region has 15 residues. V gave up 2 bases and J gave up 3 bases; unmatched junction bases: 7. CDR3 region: CAWSSGTSVYYEQYF. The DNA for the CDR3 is TGTGCCTGGAGTTCCGGGACTAGCGTTTACTACGAGCAGTACTTC.

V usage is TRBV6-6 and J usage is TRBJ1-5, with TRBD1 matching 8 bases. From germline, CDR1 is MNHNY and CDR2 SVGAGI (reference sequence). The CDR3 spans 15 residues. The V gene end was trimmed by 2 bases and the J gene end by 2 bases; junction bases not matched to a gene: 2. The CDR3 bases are TGTGCCAGCAGTTACCAGGGGGCGGGCAATCAGCCCCAGCATTTT. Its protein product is CASSYQGAGNQPQHF.